Below, one T cell receptor (beta chain) is given with its context. The data derive from a study of blood T cell repertoires in COVID-19. Seattle participants joined during active infection and were tracked over time. In the study's own analysis: The authors estimated nucleated cell counts from reference gene primer amplification. Repertoires were generated with immunoSEQ multiplex PCR, while TCRdb's copy carries only in-frame clones and drops some. V and J calls and clone size are those listed in that table; D and trimming were worked out from the DNA. The sample holds 140,000 or so clones, 70% to 80% seen once. The V segment lost 4 bases and the J segment 0 bases; nucleotides outside the gene matches: 2. There are 16 residues in the CDR3. CDR1 is MDHEN, CDR2 SYDVKM, per germline.

The material sequenced was peripheral blood. This rearrangement joins TRBV28 to TRBJ2-3, with TRBD2 matching 12 bases. The sequence was obtained from a woman in her seventies with COVID-19, enrolled during active disease. The CDR3 reads CASSWTSGASTDTQYF. CDR3 sequence (DNA): TGTGCCAGCAGTTGGACTAGCGGGGCTAGCACAGATACGCAGTATTTT. The whole variable domain, filled in from reference TRBV28 and TRBJ2-3, reads DVKVTQSSRYLVKRTGEKVFLECVQDMDHENMFWYRQDPGLGLRLIYFSYDVKMKEKGDIPEGYSVSREKKERFSLILESASTNQTSMYLCASSWTSGASTDTQYFGPGTRLTVL.